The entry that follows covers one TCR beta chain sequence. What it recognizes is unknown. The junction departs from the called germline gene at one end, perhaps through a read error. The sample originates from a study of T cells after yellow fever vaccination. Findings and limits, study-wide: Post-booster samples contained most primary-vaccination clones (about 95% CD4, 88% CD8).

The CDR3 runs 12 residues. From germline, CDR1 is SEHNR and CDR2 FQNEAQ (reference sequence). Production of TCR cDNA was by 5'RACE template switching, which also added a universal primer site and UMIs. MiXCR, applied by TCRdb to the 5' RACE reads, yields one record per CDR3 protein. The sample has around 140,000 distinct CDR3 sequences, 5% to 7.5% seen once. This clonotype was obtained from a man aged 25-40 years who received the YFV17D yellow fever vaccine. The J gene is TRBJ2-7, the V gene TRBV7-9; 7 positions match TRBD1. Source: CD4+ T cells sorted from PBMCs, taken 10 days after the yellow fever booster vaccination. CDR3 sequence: CASSLDGTERYF. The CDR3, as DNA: TGTGCCAGCAGCTTAGACGGGACAGAGCGGTACTTC.